These 30 T cell receptor beta chains were sequenced from one sample in a study of Tregs in tolerant kidney transplant recipients (dated by TCRdb to between 2017 and 2020). Libraries came from the immunoSEQ multiplex PCR assay. TCRdb retrieved this table from immuneACCESS and kept in-frame rearrangements only. Not all clones are present; in checked studies, unresolved V genes account for under half, and no reason is known for the remainder. Within this sample are approximately 260,000 clones, with around 81% of them counted one time only. Around 0.68% of the sample belongs to the ten largest clones. Sequenced sample: CD4+ T cells from blood. Receptor source: a human donor in good health.

V is TRBV11-2 and J is TRBJ2-1; 11 nucleotides align to TRBD1. The CDR3 length is 15 residues. Germline CDR1 SGHAT, CDR2 FQNNGV. The J segment lost 10 bases and the V segment lost 5 bases, leaving 10 bases of the junction unmatched. The CDR3, as DNA: TGTGCCAGCAGCCGGTGGACAGGGGGCTCGGGCGAGCAGTTCTTC. Translation: CASSRWTGGSGEQFF.

The J gene is TRBJ2-1, the V gene TRBV11-3, with 11 nucleotides matching TRBD2. Germline CDR1 reads SGHNT; CDR2 reads YENEEA. After removal of 6 bases from V and 6 bases from J, the junction contained 7 bases not matched to a gene. This CDR3 has 15 residues. The CDR3 region is CASSLGTSGPNEQFF. DNA for the CDR3: TGTGCCAGCAGTCTTGGGACTAGCGGCCCCAATGAGCAGTTCTTC.

This chain uses TRBV18 with TRBJ2-6; 8 positions agree with TRBD2. The trim removed 3 bases at V and 2 bases at J, leaving 15 bases unmatched. The CDR3 has 20 amino acids. Germline CDR1 and CDR2: KGHSH and LQKENI. CDR3 bases: TGTGCCAGCTCACCCCCCTCCTTAGGGCCAGCGGGAGCTGGGGCCAACGTCCTGACTTTC. This codes for CASSPPSLGPAGAGANVLTF.

This clone was observed a handful of times. Written as DNA, the CDR3 is TGCGCCAGCAGTGAGGAGATCTCTGGAAACACCATATATTTT. It specifies CASSEEISGNTIYF. The chain combines TRBV10-1 with TRBJ1-3; D unclear. CDR1 is WNHNN and CDR2 is SYGVQD in the germline V gene (reference sequence). CDR3 size: 14 residues. V was shortened by 2 bases and J by 0 bases, with 5 bases between the two germline ends.

The V call is TRBV5-4, the J call TRBJ1-2; 7 nucleotides align to TRBD1. The V segment lost 2 bases and the J segment 8 bases; nucleotides outside the gene matches: 12. This CDR3 has 15 residues. The V gene's germline CDR1 is SGHNT and CDR2 YYREEE (reference sequence). Here the CDR3 DNA reads TGTGCCAGCAGCTTTGAGACAGGGATCCCAGGGGGCTACACCTTC. The encoded protein is CASSFETGIPGGYTF. The full variable domain, its missing parts supplied by reference TRBV5-4 and TRBJ1-2, is ETGVTQSPTHLIKTRGQQVTLRCSSQSGHNTVSWYQQALGQGPQFIFQYYREEENGRGNFPPRFSGLQFPNYSSELNVNALELDDSALYLCASSFETGIPGGYTFGSGTRLTVV.

The chain carries TRBV28 and TRBJ2-7; 10 positions agree with TRBD1. The CDR3 runs 15 residues. Germline-derived CDR1 and CDR2 are MDHEN and SYDVKM. V dropped 7 bases and J dropped 3; count of bases not matched to a gene: 9. The CDR3 DNA sequence: TGTGCCAGCATCACCGGGACAGGGGCCCTCTACGAGCAGTACTTC. Protein: CASITGTGALYEQYF. The whole variable domain, remainder taken from reference TRBV28 and TRBJ2-7, is DVKVTQSSRYLVKRTGEKVFLECVQDMDHENMFWYRQDPGLGLRLIYFSYDVKMKEKGDIPEGYSVSREKKERFSLILESASTNQTSMYLCASITGTGALYEQYFGPGTRLTVT.

The V and J genes are TRBV5-1 and TRBJ2-1; 12 nucleotides align to TRBD2. The CDR3 is made up of 16 amino acids. V shed 3 bases, J shed 7 bases, and the junction held 8 bases outside the gene matches. The germline V gene has CDR1 SGHRS and CDR2 YFSETQ. This CDR3 is CASSWGLAGEGNEQFF. CDR3 sequence (DNA): TGCGCCAGCAGCTGGGGACTAGCGGGCGAGGGGAATGAGCAGTTCTTC.

The genes are TRBV4-1 and TRBJ1-1; D not resolved. The CDR3 has 13 amino acids. Trimming removed 2 bases at V and 5 bases at J, with 9 bases between. Germline CDR1 and CDR2: MGHRA and YSYEKL. The CDR3 is CASSQLPVTEAFF. The CDR3 nucleotides read TGCGCCAGCAGCCAACTGCCGGTGACTGAAGCTTTCTTT.

The chain joins TRBV5-6 to TRBJ1-1; no clear D gene. From germline, CDR1 is SGHDT and CDR2 YYEEEE. This CDR3 has 12 amino acids. Trimming removed 0 bases from V and 8 bases from J, with 8 bases in between. The CDR3 region is CASSLGPIEAFF. For the CDR3, the DNA is TGTGCCAGCAGCTTGGGTCCCATAGAAGCTTTCTTT. Filled out from reference TRBV5-6 and TRBJ1-1, the complete variable domain reads DAGVTQSPTHLIKTRGQQVTLRCSPKSGHDTVSWYQQALGQGPQFIFQYYEEEERQRGNFPDRFSGHQFPNYSSELNVNALLLGDSALYLCASSLGPIEAFFGQGTRLTVV.

The chain links TRBV5-1 to TRBJ2-5; tentative D call: TRBD1 (5 bases). TRBJ2-7 matches the DNA end more closely, so the J call is doubtful. Germline V gives CDR1 SGHRS, CDR2 YFSETQ. There are 15 residues in the CDR3. The CDR3 coding sequence is TGCGCCAGCAGCTTGGGACAGCGAGTTACCTACGAGCAGTACTTC. It yields the protein CASSLGQRVTYEQYF.

The gene calls are TRBV7-9 and TRBJ2-7; D gene ambiguous. Germline CDR1 is SEHNR and CDR2 is FQNEAQ (reference sequence). The CDR3 is 14 amino acids. Trimming left V 0 bases short and J 2 bases short, with 8 bases between. The CDR3 nucleotides are TGTGCCAGCAGCTTAGCATTGGATCCCTACGAGCAGTACTTC. Translating it yields CASSLALDPYEQYF.

This chain links TRBV11-2 with TRBJ1-1; weak D call: TRBD1 (5 bases). The CDR3 length is 15 residues. V dropped 3 bases and J dropped 0 bases, with 11 bases sitting between them. Per the germline V gene, CDR1 is SGHAT and CDR2 is FQNNGV. DNA of the CDR3: TGTGCCAGCAGCTTTCAGGGACTAATGAACACTGAAGCTTTCTTT. This translates into CASSFQGLMNTEAFF.

This rearrangement joins TRBV5-1 to TRBJ2-5; the D is unclear. Germline V gene data show CDR1 as SGHRS and CDR2 as YFSETQ. This CDR3 region has 14 residues. The V and J ends lost 0 bases and 4 bases respectively, with 10 bases between them. CDR3: CASSLAKIVETQYF. The CDR3, as DNA: TGCGCCAGCAGCTTGGCAAAGATCGTAGAGACCCAGTACTTC.

A remark on this clone: The junction departs from the called germline gene at one end, perhaps through a read error. This sequence joins TRBV9 and TRBJ2-3; D is unresolved. Germline V lookup: CDR1 SGDLS, CDR2 YYNGEE. CDR3 length: 14 residues. The CDR3 reads CASSVAVFTDTQYF. As DNA, the CDR3 is TGTGCCAGCAGTGTAGCAGTCTTCACAGATACGCAGTATTTT.

V usage is TRBV2 and J usage is TRBJ1-1; TRBD1 aligns across 10 bases. CDR1 is SNHLY and CDR2 is FYNNEI in the germline V gene. The CDR3 is 13 amino acids. V trimming: 4 bases; J trimming: 5 bases; junction bases outside the gene matches: 1. CDR3 DNA sequence: TGTGCCAGCAGTGGACAGGGGGCGACTGAAGCTTTCTTT. Its translation: CASSGQGATEAFF.

The genes are TRBV14 and TRBJ2-4, with 7 bases aligning to TRBD2. The trim removed 1 base at V and 0 bases at J, leaving 3 bases unmatched. This CDR3 spans 16 amino acids. CDR1 SGHDN and CDR2 FVKESK come from the germline V gene. The CDR3 nucleotides read TGTGCCAGCAGCCAAGGTTGGGGGGGAGCCAAAAACATTCAGTACTTC. It specifies CASSQGWGGAKNIQYF.

This clone was detected once. The rearrangement joins TRBV10-1 to TRBJ2-7; 7 bases are a match to TRBD1. J lost 3 bases, V lost 0 bases, and 2 bases had no gene match. CDR1 is WNHNN and CDR2 is SYGVQD in the germline V gene (reference sequence). The CDR3 length is 14 residues. The CDR3 spells CASSESTGLYEQYF. The CDR3 DNA reads as TGCGCCAGCAGTGAGTCGACAGGGCTCTACGAGCAGTACTTC.

This rearrangement joins TRBV25-1 to TRBJ1-2, with 10 bases lining up with TRBD1. Per germline, CDR1 MGHDK and CDR2 SYGVNS. V trimming: 4 bases; J trimming: 4 bases; junction bases outside the gene matches: 6. The CDR3 covers 15 residues. Here the CDR3 DNA reads TGTGCCAGCAGTGGTGGGACAGGGGTGTCCTATGGCTACACCTTC. As protein: CASSGGTGVSYGYTF.

This rearrangement joins TRBV19 to TRBJ2-3; 8 bases are shared with TRBD2. V shed 9 bases and J 5 bases; nucleotides not matched to a gene: 10. CDR1 LNHDA and CDR2 SQIVND come from the germline V gene (reference sequence). The CDR3 is 14 amino acids. CDR3 in amino acids: CASLGAGVGDTQYF. The CDR3 nucleotides are TGTGCCAGCCTGGGAGCGGGAGTTGGAGATACGCAGTATTTT.

The chain employs TRBV19 and TRBJ1-1, with a weak D call TRBD1 (6 bases). Trimming cost V 9 bases and J 1 base, with 15 bases left between them. The length of the CDR3 is 14 residues. CDR1 and CDR2 from the germline V gene are LNHDA and SQIVND (reference sequence). The CDR3 sequence: CASAPTGENTEAFF. The CDR3 DNA reads TGTGCCAGCGCCCCGACAGGTGAGAACACTGAAGCTTTCTTT.

The rearrangement links TRBV5-1 to TRBJ1-3; TRBD1 matches 7 bases. CDR3 size: 21 residues. V trimming: 4 bases; J trimming: 1 base; junction bases outside the gene matches: 23. The germline gives CDR1 SGHRS, CDR2 YFSETQ. Here the CDR3 DNA reads TGCGCCAGCAGCCTCCCCATCGGACAGGAGGCCCTTCAAGATTCTGGAAACACCATATATTTT. Translating gives CASSLPIGQEALQDSGNTIYF.

This clone was seen only once. The genes are TRBV5-1 and TRBJ2-5; D remains unclear. This CDR3 region has 16 residues. Deletions cut 0 bases from V and 2 bases from J, with 14 bases between. Looked up from germline, CDR1 is SGHRS and CDR2 is YFSETQ. The CDR3 spells CASSLVSSSLQETQYF. In DNA, the CDR3 is TGCGCCAGCAGCTTGGTTTCCAGTTCCCTTCAAGAGACCCAGTACTTC.

The chain combines TRBV11-2 with TRBJ2-5; D not certain. Germline V gene data show CDR1 as SGHAT and CDR2 as FQNNGV. This CDR3 has 13 residues. The V and J ends lost 1 base and 5 bases respectively, with 8 bases between them. The CDR3, as DNA: TGTGCCAGCAGCTTAGGACCAAGGGAGACCCAGTACTTC. It specifies CASSLGPRETQYF.

The genes are TRBV5-5 and TRBJ2-5; D unclear. Germline V lookup: CDR1 SGHKS, CDR2 YYEKEE (reference sequence). The V end lost 1 base, the J end lost 4 bases, and 14 bases lay between the germline ends. The CDR3 consists of 15 residues. This chain's CDR3 is CASSLYIGSGETQYF. The CDR3 region has the DNA TGTGCCAGCAGCTTGTATATCGGCTCGGGAGAGACCCAGTACTTC.

J is TRBJ1-2 and V is TRBV20-1; 8 bases are shared with TRBD1. Germline V gene sequence: CDR1 DFQATT, CDR2 SNEGSKA (reference sequence). The CDR3 is made up of 11 amino acids. The CDR3 DNA follows: TGCAGAACGACAGGGGTCGATGGCTACACCTTC. This gives the protein CRTTGVDGYTF.

This clone has a single count. The rearrangement joins TRBV5-1 to TRBJ2-5; D call uncertain. Deletions cut 5 bases from V and 5 bases from J, with 13 bases between. Germline values: CDR1 SGHRS, CDR2 YFSETQ. The CDR3 runs 13 residues. The DNA for the CDR3 is TGCGCCAGCAGGTCCGGTGCTGGGGAGACCCAGTACTTC. Translation gives CASRSGAGETQYF. The full variable domain, in which reference TRBV5-1 and TRBJ2-5 provide the parts outside the CDR3, is KAGVTQTPRYLIKTRGQQVTLSCSPISGHRSVSWYQQTPGQGLQFLFEYFSETQRNKGNFPGRFSGRQFSNSRSEMNVSTLELGDSALYLCASRSGAGETQYFGPGTRLLVL.

The rearrangement joins TRBV2 to TRBJ1-4; a weak D match, TRBD1 (6 bases). CDR3 length equals 15 residues. The V end lost 8 bases, the J end lost 1 base, and 14 bases lay between the germline ends. Germline V gives CDR1 SNHLY, CDR2 FYNNEI. The CDR3 protein is CASALEGGTNEKLFF. CDR3 nucleotides: TGTGCCAGCGCCCTTGAAGGGGGAACTAATGAAAAACTGTTTTTT.

J is TRBJ1-5 and V is TRBV5-1; 7 nucleotides agree with TRBD1. V lost 2 bases, J lost 6 bases, and 5 bases stayed unmatched. The CDR3 is made up of 14 amino acids. The germline gives CDR1 SGHRS, CDR2 YFSETQ. CDR3 DNA: TGCGCCAGCAGCTTACAGGGGTTTGGTCAGCCCCAGCATTTT. Translated, it gives CASSLQGFGQPQHF.

CDR3 coding DNA: TGTGCCAGCAGCCCCACCCGGAGGACAGGGGAGGCCTACAATGAGCAGTTCTTC. Its translation: CASSPTRRTGEAYNEQFF. This chain links TRBV5-6 with TRBJ2-1; 9 nucleotides agree with TRBD1. Per germline, CDR1 SGHDT and CDR2 YYEEEE. The CDR3 runs 18 residues. The junction had 13 bases not matched to a gene; V was cut back by 4 bases and J by 2 bases. The full variable domain, its missing parts supplied by reference TRBV5-6 and TRBJ2-1, is DAGVTQSPTHLIKTRGQQVTLRCSPKSGHDTVSWYQQALGQGPQFIFQYYEEEERQRGNFPDRFSGHQFPNYSSELNVNALLLGDSALYLCASSPTRRTGEAYNEQFFGPGTRLTVL.

This chain links TRBV29-1 with TRBJ1-1; 7 nucleotides match TRBD1. Germline loops: CDR1 SQVTM, CDR2 ANQGSEA. The CDR3 has 15 residues. Trimming cost V 7 bases and J 2 bases; bases outside gene matches: 13. In nucleotides, the CDR3 is TGCAGCGCCGGGGAGGGCGACAGGGTAAACACTGAAGCTTTCTTT. It is translated as CSAGEGDRVNTEAFF.